This is a list of T cell receptor beta chains from one sample in a study of cytomegalovirus exposure and HLA in healthy donors. TCRdb's table, derived via immunoSEQ multiplex PCR, lists solely in-frame clones and lacks some. The sample gives under 150,000 clones, approximately 80% of which show up once; almost 4% is in the top ten. Material for sequencing was PBMCs. The receptors were sampled from a man in his late teens or twenties in good health and CMV-seronegative. The CDR3 runs from the conserved cysteine through the conserved F or W. The order of the fields is clone size, D gene, V gene, J gene, CDR3 DNA, CDR3 protein. D genes are given only for firm matches. The size of a clone is reported for some rows only, either as once, few or many, or as a class for expanded clones.

>NA|TRBD1|TRBV11-3|TRBJ2-7
TGTGCCAGCAGCCCGCGACAGGGGTTCTACGAGCAGTACTTC
CASSPRQGFYEQYF
>NA|TRBD1|TRBV19|TRBJ1-5
TGTGCCAGTAGTATAACAGACAGGGGGCTTCGGAATCAGCCCCAGCATTTT
CASSITDRGLRNQPQHF
>NA|TRBD2|TRBV10-3|TRBJ2-1
TGTGCCATCAGTGAGCCAGCGGGGGGCCCCACCCCTCAGCAGTTCTTC
CAISEPAGGPTPQQFF
>NA|TRBD1|TRBV11-3|TRBJ1-1
TGTGCCAGCAGCCCAATCGGGACAGGGAGTGAAGCTTTCTTT
CASSPIGTGSEAFF
>NA|TRBD2|TRBV4-2|TRBJ2-1
TGTGCCAGCAGCCAAGAAACGGGGGGCTCCTACAATGAGCAGTTCTTC
CASSQETGGSYNEQFF
>NA|TRBD1|TRBV6-6|TRBJ1-2
TGTGCCAGCAGTTTCGGGACAGGGGGCTATGGCTACACCTTC
CASSFGTGGYGYTF
>NA|NA|TRBV7-2|TRBJ2-1
TGTGCCAGCAGCTTAGTAGGGTCACTAGCTCAAAGCTCCTACAATGAGCAGTTCTTC
CASSLVGSLAQSSYNEQFF
>once|NA|TRBV10-3|TRBJ2-3
TGTGCCATCAGTCTCCAGAGCACAGATACGCAGTATTTT
CAISLQSTDTQYF
>NA|TRBD2|TRBV2|TRBJ2-3
TGTGCCAGCAGAGTCGGGACTAGCGGTACAGATACGCAGTATTTT
CASRVGTSGTDTQYF
>few|TRBD1|TRBV19|TRBJ1-4
TGTGCCAGTAGTTTAAGGACAGGGACAACTAATGAAAAACTGTTTTTT
CASSLRTGTTNEKLFF
>NA|NA|TRBV27|TRBJ1-4
TGTGCCAGCAGTCCACTAACGGATGAAAAACTGTTTTTT
CASSPLTDEKLFF
>NA|TRBD1|TRBV27|TRBJ2-1
TGTGCCAGCAGTTTATTACCGGGACAGGGGACCCACAATGAGCAGTTCTTC
CASSLLPGQGTHNEQFF
>few|NA|TRBV4-1|TRBJ2-7
TGCGCCAGCAGCCAAGGGGGGTCGGGGGTACCCTACGAGCAGTACTTC
CASSQGGSGVPYEQYF
>NA|NA|TRBV6-5|TRBJ2-6
TGTGCCAGCAGTTACGGGCAGGCTGGGGCCAACGTCCTGACTTTC
CASSYGQAGANVLTF
>NA|NA|TRBV27|TRBJ2-5
TGTGCCAGCAGTTTACTAGGGGGCCAAGAGACCCAGTACTTC
CASSLLGGQETQYF
>NA|TRBD1|TRBV5-4|TRBJ1-2
TGTGCCAGCAGCCACCCTGGACAGGGGATTAACTATGGCTACACCTTC
CASSHPGQGINYGYTF
>NA|TRBD2|TRBV5-1|TRBJ2-5
TGCGCCAGCAGCTTGGGGCCGGGGGGGGGCGAGACCCAGTACTTC
CASSLGPGGGETQYF
>NA|TRBD1|TRBV5-1|TRBJ1-5
TGCGCCAGCAGCATGGACAGGTCGGGTCAGCCCCAGCATTTT
CASSMDRSGQPQHF
>NA|NA|TRBV6-6|TRBJ2-7
TGTGCCAGCAGTTACGTAGAGGGATCCCATTACGAGCAGTACTTC
CASSYVEGSHYEQYF
>few|NA|TRBV5-1|TRBJ1-1
TGCGCCAGCAGCTTGAGTTTCTCGGAGGCTTTCTTT
CASSLSFSEAFF
>few|NA|TRBV7-6|TRBJ1-2
TGTGCCAGCAGCTTAGGAGGAGGGGCGGGAGCTGACTATGGCTACACCTTC
CASSLGGGAGADYGYTF
>NA|TRBD1|TRBV7-3|TRBJ2-1
TGTGCCAGCAGCCGGGACAGATCTTACAATGAGCAGTTCTTC
CASSRDRSYNEQFF
>NA|NA|TRBV7-3|TRBJ2-5
TGTGCCAGCAGCTTAAGGGGGCCACAAGAGACCCAGTACTTC
CASSLRGPQETQYF
>NA|NA|TRBV9|TRBJ1-3
TGTGCCAGCAGCGTAGCCCTAGGACAAATTTCTGGAAACACCATATATTTT
CASSVALGQISGNTIYF
>NA|NA|TRBV30|TRBJ1-2
TGTGCCTGGAGTGTACCCGCCGGCTATGGCTACACCTTC
CAWSVPAGYGYTF
>NA|TRBD2|TRBV5-4|TRBJ2-3
TGTGCCAGCAGCTTGGCCTCTTACGGGGGGGCCACAGATACGCAGTATTTT
CASSLASYGGATDTQYF
>NA|NA|TRBV5-6|TRBJ1-6
TGTGCCAGCAGCTTGCAGGGAAACAATTCACCCCTCCACTTT
CASSLQGNNSPLHF
>NA|NA|TRBV7-2|TRBJ1-5
TGTGCCAGCAGCGTCAGGGGCAATCAGCCCCAGCATTTT
CASSVRGNQPQHF
>NA|NA|TRBV30|TRBJ1-1
TGTGCCTGGAGTCAGGGCATCACCACTGAAGCTTTCTTT
CAWSQGITTEAFF
>NA|TRBD1|TRBV19|TRBJ1-4
TGTGCCAGTAGTACCGACAGGGGTGAAAAACTGTTTTTT
CASSTDRGEKLFF
>NA|TRBD2|TRBV7-9|TRBJ2-5
TGTGCCAGCAGCACCGGACTAGCGGGGGGCCAAGAGACCCAGTACTTC
CASSTGLAGGQETQYF
>NA|NA|TRBV4-2|TRBJ2-7
TGTGCCAGCAGCCAGGGGACTTCCTACGAGCAGTACTTC
CASSQGTSYEQYF
>NA|TRBD2|TRBV27|TRBJ2-3
TGTGCCAGCAGTTTATGGGGTAGCGGGGGGGCGGGTGATACGCAGTATTTT
CASSLWGSGGAGDTQYF
>NA|TRBD1|TRBV5-1|TRBJ2-7
TGCGCCAGCAGTTTCGGACAGGGGGAAACCTACGAGCAGTACTTC
CASSFGQGETYEQYF
>few|TRBD1|TRBV6-6|TRBJ2-7
TGTGCCAGCAGTGACAGGGGTTCCCACTCCTACGAGCAGTACTTC
CASSDRGSHSYEQYF
>NA|NA|TRBV5-4|TRBJ2-7
TGTGCCAGCAGCCTGAACAGGGATTACGAGCAGTACTTC
CASSLNRDYEQYF
>few|TRBD2|TRBV2|TRBJ2-3
TGTGCCAGCAGTACTAGCGAGTTGGGGCAGTATTTT
CASSTSELGQYF
>few|TRBD1|TRBV19|TRBJ1-5
TGTGCCAGTACCAGATACGGACAGGAGAATCAGCCCCAGCATTTT
CASTRYGQENQPQHF
>NA|TRBD2|TRBV27|TRBJ2-1
TGTGCCAGCAGTACGACTAGCGGGCCCGAGTTCTTC
CASSTTSGPEFF